The 2 T cell receptor beta chains listed next were all sequenced from one sample in a study of beta chain features in type 1 diabetes. Every isolated RNA sample was fully reverse transcribed, so sequencing captured expressed TCRB transcripts. Generated by immunoSEQ multiplex PCR, the TCRdb table keeps only in-frame clones and is missing some. Of fewer than 900,000 clones listed, around a sixth are singletons. Sequencing used naive CD4+ T cells from blood. Receptors were obtained from a woman under 30 in good health.

The rearrangement uses TRBV7-3 and TRBJ2-3; weak D call: TRBD1 (6 bases). The germline V and J ends were trimmed by 3 bases and 4 bases, with 8 bases remaining between them. CDR1 is SGHTA and CDR2 is FQGTGA in the germline V gene. The CDR3 has 13 amino acids. CDR3 nucleotide sequence: TGTGCCAGCAGCTTCAGGGGATCAGATACGCAGTATTTT. This codes for CASSFRGSDTQYF.

This clone was observed a single time. CDR3 DNA sequence: TGTGCCAGCAGGCTGACCGGGACAGGGGGTTATAGCAATCAGCCCCAGCATTTT. Protein sequence: CASRLTGTGGYSNQPQHF. The rearrangement joins TRBV27 to TRBJ1-5; 11 positions match TRBD1. Germline V lookup: CDR1 MNHEY, CDR2 SMNVEV (reference sequence). Trimming took 6 bases from V and 0 from J; bases not matched to a gene: 10. This CDR3 has 18 amino acids.